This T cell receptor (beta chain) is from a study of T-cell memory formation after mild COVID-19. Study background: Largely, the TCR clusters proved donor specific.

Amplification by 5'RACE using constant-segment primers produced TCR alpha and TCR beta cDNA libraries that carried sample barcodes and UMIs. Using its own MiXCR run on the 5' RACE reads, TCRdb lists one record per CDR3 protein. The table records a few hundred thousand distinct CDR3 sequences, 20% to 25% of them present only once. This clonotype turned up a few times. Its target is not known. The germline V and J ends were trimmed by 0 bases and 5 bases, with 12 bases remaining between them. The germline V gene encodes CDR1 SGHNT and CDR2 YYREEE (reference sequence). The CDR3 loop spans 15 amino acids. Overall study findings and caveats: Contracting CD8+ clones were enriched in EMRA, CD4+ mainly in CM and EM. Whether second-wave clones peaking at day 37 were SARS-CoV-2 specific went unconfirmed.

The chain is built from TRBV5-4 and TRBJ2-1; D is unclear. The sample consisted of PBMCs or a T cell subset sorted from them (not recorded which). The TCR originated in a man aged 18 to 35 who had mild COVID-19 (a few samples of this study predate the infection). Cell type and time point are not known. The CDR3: CASSLGAVRDNEQFF. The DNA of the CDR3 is TGTGCCAGCAGCTTGGGGGCGGTACGTGACAATGAGCAGTTCTTC.